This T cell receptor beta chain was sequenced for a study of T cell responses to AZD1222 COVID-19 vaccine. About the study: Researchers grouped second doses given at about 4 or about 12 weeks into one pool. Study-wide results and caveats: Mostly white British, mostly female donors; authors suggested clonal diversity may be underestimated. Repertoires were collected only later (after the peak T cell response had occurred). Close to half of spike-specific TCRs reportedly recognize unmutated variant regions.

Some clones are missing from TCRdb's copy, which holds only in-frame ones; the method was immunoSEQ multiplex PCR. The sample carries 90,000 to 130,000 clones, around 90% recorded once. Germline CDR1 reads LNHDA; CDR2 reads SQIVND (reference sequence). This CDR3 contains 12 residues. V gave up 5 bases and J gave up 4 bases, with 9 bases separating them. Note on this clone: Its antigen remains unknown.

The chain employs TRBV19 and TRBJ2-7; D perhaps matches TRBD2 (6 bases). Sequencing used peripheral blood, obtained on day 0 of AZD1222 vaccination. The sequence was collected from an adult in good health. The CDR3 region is CASSHGGYEQYF. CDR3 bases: TGTGCCAGTAGTCACGGAGGGTACGAGCAGTACTTC.